This TCR beta chain comes out of a study of tumor-infiltrating lymphocytes in primary liver carcinoma. Of note for this clonotype: Antigen unknown. The junction differs from germline at one of its ends, possibly a read error.

Blood RNA was derived from unsorted whole blood, and germline DNA was extracted too. Priming with a constant-region primer yielded TCR beta cDNA from 400 to 500 ng total RNA. Investigators got TCR beta libraries out of three nested multiplex PCR rounds, done with slightly modified ARM-PCR. Both of the initial two PCR rounds ran for roughly 11 cycles and employed TRBV1-TRBV30 forward primers alongside a C-beta reverse primer. Each CDR3 protein gets one entry after TCRdb re-called the multiplex PCR reads with MiXCR. The table includes some 190,000 distinct CDR3 sequences, less than 65% detected once. The CDR3 has 17 amino acids. The V gene's germline CDR1 is MGHRA and CDR2 YSYEKL. The study's findings and limits: Tumor region pairs overlapped more than did tumor-adjacent and tumor-blood pairs.

The rearrangement joins TRBV4-1 to TRBJ2-3; D is perhaps TRBD2 (5 bases). The sequence was obtained from a man aged 40-50 years with primary liver carcinoma and hepatitis B virus infection. The sequenced sample consisted of peripheral blood. The chain's CDR3 is CARSQDWNLRGTDTQYF. CDR3 in DNA: TGCGCCAGAAGCCAAGATTGGAACCTGAGGGGCACAGATACGCAGTATTTT.